This TCR beta chain emerged from a study of cytotoxic CD8 clonotypes in ibrutinib-treated CLL. Study-wide background: Complete response was seen in 2 patients and partial in some 25; about twelve progressed and around 14 stayed remitted after a median approximately 70 months. Overall study findings and caveats: Clonality increased at ibrutinib response and stayed stable in sustained remission. At progression, however, it fell back toward baseline.

The planned depth of sequencing spanned 1 in 200,000 to 1 in 1 million T cells. Method: immunoSEQ multiplex PCR; TCRdb's copy keeps in-frame clones and lacks some. The table records more than 150,000 clones, over 55% of them present only once. Germline CDR1 is SGDLS and CDR2 is YYNGEE. V was clipped by 4 bases and J by 7 bases; unmatched bases: 11. The CDR3 is made up of 15 amino acids. Cryopreserved PBMCs provided roughly 2 micrograms of genomic DNA for the TCR beta libraries. With regard to this clone: Its antigen is unknown.

The clonotype comes from a human donor with chronic lymphocytic leukemia. The rearrangement joins TRBV9 to TRBJ2-5, with 9 positions matching TRBD2. The starting material was PBMCs, obtained after 24 months of ibrutinib treatment. CDR3 residues: CASSPLAGGPGTQYF. Written as DNA, the CDR3 is TGTGCCAGCAGCCCCCTCGCGGGAGGGCCAGGGACCCAGTACTTC. Full variable domain (remainder filled in from reference TRBV9 and TRBJ2-5): DSGVTQTPKHLITATGQRVTLRCSPRSGDLSVYWYQQSLDQGLQFLIQYYNGEERAKGNILERFSAQQFPDLHSELNLSSLELGDSALYFCASSPLAGGPGTQYFGPGTRLLVL.